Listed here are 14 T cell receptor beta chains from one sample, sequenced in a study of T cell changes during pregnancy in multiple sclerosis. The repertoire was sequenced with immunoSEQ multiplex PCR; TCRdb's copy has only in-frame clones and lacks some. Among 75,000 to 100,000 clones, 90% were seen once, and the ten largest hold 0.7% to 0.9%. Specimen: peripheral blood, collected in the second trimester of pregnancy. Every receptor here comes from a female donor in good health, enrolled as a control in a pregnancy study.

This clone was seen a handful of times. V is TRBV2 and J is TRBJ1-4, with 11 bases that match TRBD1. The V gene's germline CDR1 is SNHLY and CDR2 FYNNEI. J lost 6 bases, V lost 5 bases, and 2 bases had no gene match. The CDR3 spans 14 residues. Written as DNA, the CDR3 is TGTGCCAGCAGTCGGGACAGGGGGTATGAAAAACTGTTTTTT. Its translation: CASSRDRGYEKLFF.

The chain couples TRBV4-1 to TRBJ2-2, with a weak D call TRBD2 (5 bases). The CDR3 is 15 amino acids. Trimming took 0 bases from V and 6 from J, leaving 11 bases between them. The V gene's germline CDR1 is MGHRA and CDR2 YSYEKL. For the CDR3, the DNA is TGCGCCAGCAGCCAAGAAGTGTCGGGGTCCGGGGAGCTGTTTTTT. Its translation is CASSQEVSGSGELFF.

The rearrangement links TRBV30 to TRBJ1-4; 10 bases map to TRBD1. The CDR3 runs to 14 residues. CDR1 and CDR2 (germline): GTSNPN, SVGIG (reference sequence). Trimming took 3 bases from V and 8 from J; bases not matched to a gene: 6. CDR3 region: CAWRGTGAKEKLFF. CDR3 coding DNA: TGTGCCTGGAGAGGGACAGGGGCAAAAGAAAAACTGTTTTTT.

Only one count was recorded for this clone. The CDR3 DNA is TGCGCCAGCAGCCCAGGGACTAGCGGGGGGGCGGTAGATACGCAGTATTTT. Translating it yields CASSPGTSGGAVDTQYF. This chain links TRBV5-1 with TRBJ2-3, with TRBD2 matching 16 bases. V trimming: 4 bases; J trimming: 5 bases; junction bases outside the gene matches: 7. The CDR3 has 17 residues. The germline CDR1 and CDR2 sequences are SGHRS and YFSETQ. The variable domain in full, with the rest retrieved from reference TRBV5-1 and TRBJ2-3, is KAGVTQTPRYLIKTRGQQVTLSCSPISGHRSVSWYQQTPGQGLQFLFEYFSETQRNKGNFPGRFSGRQFSNSRSEMNVSTLELGDSALYLCASSPGTSGGAVDTQYFGPGTRLTVL.

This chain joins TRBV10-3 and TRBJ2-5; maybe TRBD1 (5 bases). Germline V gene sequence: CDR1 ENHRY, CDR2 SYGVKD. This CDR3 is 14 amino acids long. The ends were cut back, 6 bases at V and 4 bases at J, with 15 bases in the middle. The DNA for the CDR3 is TGTGCCATCAGCCCGGGTGGGGCGGTAGAGACCCAGTACTTC. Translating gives CAISPGGAVETQYF.

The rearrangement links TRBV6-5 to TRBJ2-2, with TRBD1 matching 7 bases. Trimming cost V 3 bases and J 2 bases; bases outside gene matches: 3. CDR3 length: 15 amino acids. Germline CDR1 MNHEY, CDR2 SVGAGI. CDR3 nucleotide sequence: TGTGCCAGCAGTTATACAGGGGTTAACACCGGGGAGCTGTTTTTT. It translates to CASSYTGVNTGELFF.

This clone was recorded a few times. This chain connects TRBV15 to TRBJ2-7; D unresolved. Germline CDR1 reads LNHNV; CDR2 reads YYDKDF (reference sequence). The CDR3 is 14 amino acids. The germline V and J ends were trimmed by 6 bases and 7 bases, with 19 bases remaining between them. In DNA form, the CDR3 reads TGTGCCACCAGAGCCGACCTGGGCGCTGGGGAGCAGTACTTC. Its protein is CATRADLGAGEQYF.

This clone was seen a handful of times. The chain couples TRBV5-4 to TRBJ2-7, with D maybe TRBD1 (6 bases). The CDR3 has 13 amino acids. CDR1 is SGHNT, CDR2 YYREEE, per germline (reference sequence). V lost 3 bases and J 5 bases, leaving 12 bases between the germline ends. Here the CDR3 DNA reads TGTGCCAGCAGCTATACAGGGATAGACGAGCAGTACTTC. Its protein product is CASSYTGIDEQYF.

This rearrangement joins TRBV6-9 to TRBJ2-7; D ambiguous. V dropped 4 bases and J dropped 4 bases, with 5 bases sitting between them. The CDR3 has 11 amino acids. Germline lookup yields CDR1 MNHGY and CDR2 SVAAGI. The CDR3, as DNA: TGTGCCAGCAGTTCTCAGTACGAGCAGTACTTC. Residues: CASSSQYEQYF.

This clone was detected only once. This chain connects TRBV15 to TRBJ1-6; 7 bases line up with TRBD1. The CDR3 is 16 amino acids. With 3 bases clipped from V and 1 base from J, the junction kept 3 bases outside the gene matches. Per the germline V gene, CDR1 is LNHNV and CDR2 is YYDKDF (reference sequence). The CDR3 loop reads CATSRYRGSYNSPLHF. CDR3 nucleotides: TGTGCCACCAGCAGGTACAGGGGTTCCTATAATTCACCCCTCCACTTT.

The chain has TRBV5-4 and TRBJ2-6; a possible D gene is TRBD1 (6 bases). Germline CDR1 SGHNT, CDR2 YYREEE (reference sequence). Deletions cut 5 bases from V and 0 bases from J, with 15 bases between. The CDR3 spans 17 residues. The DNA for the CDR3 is TGTGCCAGCAGTCTCGGGACACTTACCTCTGGGGCCAACGTCCTGACTTTC. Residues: CASSLGTLTSGANVLTF. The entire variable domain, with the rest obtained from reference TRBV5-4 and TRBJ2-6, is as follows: ETGVTQSPTHLIKTRGQQVTLRCSSQSGHNTVSWYQQALGQGPQFIFQYYREEENGRGNFPPRFSGLQFPNYSSELNVNALELDDSALYLCASSLGTLTSGANVLTFGAGSRLTVL.

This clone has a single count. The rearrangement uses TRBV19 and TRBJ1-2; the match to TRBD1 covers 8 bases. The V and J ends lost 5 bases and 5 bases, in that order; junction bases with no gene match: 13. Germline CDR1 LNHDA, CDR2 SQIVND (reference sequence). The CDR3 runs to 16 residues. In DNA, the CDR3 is TGTGCCAGTAGTCCTAACGACAGGGGCAGTTGGTATGGCTACACCTTC. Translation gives CASSPNDRGSWYGYTF.

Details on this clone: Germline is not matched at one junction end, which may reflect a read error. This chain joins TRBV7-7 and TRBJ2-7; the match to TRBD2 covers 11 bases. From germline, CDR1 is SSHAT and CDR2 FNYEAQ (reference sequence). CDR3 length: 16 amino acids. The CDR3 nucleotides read TGTGCTAGCAGCCCAAAAATAGCGGGAGGGCGGAACGAGCAGTACTTC. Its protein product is CASSPKIAGGRNEQYF.

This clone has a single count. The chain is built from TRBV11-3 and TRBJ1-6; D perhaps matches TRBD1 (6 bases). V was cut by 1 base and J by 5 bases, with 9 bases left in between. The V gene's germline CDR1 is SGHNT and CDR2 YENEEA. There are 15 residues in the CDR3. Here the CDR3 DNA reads TGTGCCAGCAGCTTAGGCAGGGGAGATAATTCACCCCTCCACTTT. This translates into CASSLGRGDNSPLHF.